This T cell receptor beta chain was obtained from a study of blood T cell repertoires in COVID-19. This CDR3 is built from 13 residues. V shed 6 bases and J shed 0 bases, with 8 bases lying between them. TCRdb's copy holds only in-frame clones and misses some; the assay was immunoSEQ multiplex PCR. The sample has fewer than 300,000 clones, about nine tenths seen once. The J gene is TRBJ1-2, the V gene TRBV12-3 or TRBV12-4; D unclear. Sample: PBMCs or T cells enriched from blood (not recorded which). The TCR comes from a woman in her 40s with acute COVID-19. The CDR3 region has the DNA TGTGCCAGCAGGGGAGGATCTAACTATGGCTACACCTTC. Its translation: CASRGGSNYGYTF.